The present entry profiles one T cell receptor beta chain with its context. Its antigen remains unidentified. One base away there is no much larger clone; base qualities are not given. The sequencer listed for this sample is Illumina HiSeq 1500. In TCRdb, the public reads were trimmed at Q25 with fastp and aligned with MiXCR, with productive beta chains retained. Identical CDR3 proteins give one entry, which carries the most common genes and DNA. Counted in this sample were 700,000 to 850,000 distinct CDR3 sequences; 32% of them appeared once. The ten top clones hold around 12% of the sample. This sample was taken from a study of T cell repertoires in cytomegalovirus infection (dated by TCRdb to about 2019). A note on the overall study: Recently identified HLA-C-restricted CMV epitopes, whose presentation resists viral immunomodulation, were targeted by peptide stimulations together with well-studied HLA-B-restricted epitopes. Donor HLA type was relevant to the analysis, as public TCR beta signatures indicated carriage of CMV infection together with the matching HLA type.

Broad study findings and their caveats: Cumulative frequency of public TCR beta family members discriminated carriers of CMV infection plus the relevant HLA type in this cohort and an independent 352-donor cohort. The ex vivo response was dominated by HLA-C-restricted CMV-specific TCR beta clonotypes, which also provided the single most frequent clonotype in two of eight donors.

The treatment or condition label of this sample denotes: in vitro stimulation with specific CMV peptide epitopes to enrich CMV-specific T cells. This TCR derives from a human donor in good health (CMV status not recorded). Some clones in this sample may be carry-over from other donors' samples. The source was cultured CD8+ T cells from PBMCs, collected from culture after CMV antigen stimulation.

Here is the DNA: TGCAGTGCTAGTGACCTCGGGACATTCGGCAATCAGCCCCAGCATTTT. It codes for CSASDLGTFGNQPQHF. The rearrangement combines TRBV20-1 with TRBJ1-5; TRBD1 might be the D gene, on 6 matching bases. CDR1 and CDR2, looked up from the germline V gene (reference sequence), are DFQATT and SNEGSKA. The CDR3 runs 16 amino acids, cysteine and phenylalanine included. Only the CDR3 DNA stays, 48 bases, in frame from base 1. Relative to germline, V is 3 bases shorter and J is 2 bases shorter, with 17 bases between their ends.